The rows below give T cell receptor beta chains drawn from one sample of a study of regulatory T cells in long-lasting Graves disease. TCRdb passed the multiplex PCR reads through MiXCR, listing each CDR3 protein once. This table holds fewer than 550,000 distinct CDR3 sequences, around 15% found once. The same specimen was also included in a second study, on T cells in Graves' hyperthyroidism and ophthalmopathy.

The sample was peripheral blood mononuclear cells (PBMCs), taken at new diagnosis, from a patient treated with antithyroid drugs. The receptor set was obtained from a young woman with Graves disease. CDR3s include the opening cysteine and the closing phenylalanine or tryptophan. D genes are given only for firm matches. Where a row states a size, it is once, few, many or the class of an expanded clone; other rows omit it.

D	size	J	V	DNA	CDR3
.	.	TRBJ2-2	TRBV11-2	TGTGCCAGCAACAGGGTGAACACCGGGGAGCTGTTTTTT	CASNRVNTGELFF
.	many	TRBJ2-1	TRBV28	TGTGCCAGCAGTTTGGGGGGCGCCTACAATGAGCAGTTCTTC	CASSLGGAYNEQFF
.	many	TRBJ2-3	TRBV28	TGTGCCAGCAGTTTTCGGCCAGCGGTTAGCACAGATACGCAGTATTTT	CASSFRPAVSTDTQYF
.	.	TRBJ2-1	TRBV19	TGTGCCAGTACCGACTTCGGTCTCTACAATGAGCAGTTCTTC	CASTDFGLYNEQFF
.	.	TRBJ2-1	TRBV15	TGTGCCACCAGCAGCCGCCTAGGATACAATGAGCAGTTCTTC	CATSSRLGYNEQFF
TRBD2	many	TRBJ2-1	TRBV18	TGTGCCAGCTCTCTGTGGGAGGGACTCTACAATGAGCAGTTCTTC	CASSLWEGLYNEQFF
TRBD1	many	TRBJ1-1	TRBV10-3	TGTGCCATCAGGACAGGGGTGGGACCCACTGAAGCTTTCTTT	CAIRTGVGPTEAFF
.	many	TRBJ1-1	TRBV7-9	TGTGCCAGCAGCGAAAGGGGAGCGAGTGAAGCTTTCTTT	CASSERGASEAFF
.	many	TRBJ2-7	TRBV28	TGTGCCAGCAGTTTTAACCCGGCGGCATACTCCTACGAGCAGTACTTC	CASSFNPAAYSYEQYF
.	many	TRBJ2-1	TRBV19	TGTGCCAGTAGTGAAACTCCAGGCCCCTACAATGAGCAGTTCTTC	CASSETPGPYNEQFF
.	.	TRBJ2-7	TRBV2	TGTGCCAGCATTCCCCTCGTAGTGGGTAGAGTCTCCTACGAGCAGTACTTC	CASIPLVVGRVSYEQYF
.	.	TRBJ2-1	TRBV30	TGTGCCTGGAGTGGGGTGGACACCCGTAGGAATGAGCAGTTCTTC	CAWSGVDTRRNEQFF
.	.	TRBJ2-5	TRBV6-2/TRBV6-3	TGTGCCAGCAGTTCCTTCACAGGGACCTACGAACAAGAGACCCAGTACTTC	CASSSFTGTYEQETQYF
.	.	TRBJ2-7	TRBV9	TGTGCCAGCAGCGCGGATCTAGGACCCTACGAGCAGTACTTC	CASSADLGPYEQYF
TRBD1	many	TRBJ2-3	TRBV27	TGTGCCAGCAGTTGGGGGACAGACTACACAGATACGCAGTATTTT	CASSWGTDYTDTQYF
.	.	TRBJ2-7	TRBV27	TGTGCCAGCAGTTTACGCATTTCCTACGAGCAGTACTTC	CASSLRISYEQYF
TRBD2	many	TRBJ2-1	TRBV27	TGTGCCAGCAGTTCAATACCGGGACTAGCGATTTGGAATGAGCAGTTCTTC	CASSSIPGLAIWNEQFF
TRBD1	.	TRBJ2-7	TRBV7-2	TGTGCCAGCAGCCCGGGACAGGGAGTTGTGCAATACTTC	CASSPGQGVVQYF
TRBD1	many	TRBJ2-7	TRBV11-2	TGTGCCAGCAGCATTGACAGGGGGTTCTACGAGCAGTACTTC	CASSIDRGFYEQYF
.	.	TRBJ1-2	TRBV20-1	TGCAGTGCTAGAGCCCTGACAGGCCCTGAGGTCTATGGCTACACCTTC	CSARALTGPEVYGYTF
TRBD2	few	TRBJ2-3	TRBV19	TGTGCCAGTCTCAAAGGGGCGGGAGTCGGAGATACGCAGTATTTT	CASLKGAGVGDTQYF
TRBD1	few	TRBJ1-5	TRBV15	TGTGCCACAGCAACTCGGACAGGTAGCAATCAGCCCCAGCATTTT	CATATRTGSNQPQHF
TRBD1	many	TRBJ1-1	TRBV7-2	TGTGCCAGCAGCTTGCGGACAGGACGATTGAACACTGAAGCTTTCTTT	CASSLRTGRLNTEAFF
TRBD1	.	TRBJ1-3	TRBV4-1	TGCGCCAGCAGCCAACCCGACAGGGGCGGAAACACCATATATTTT	CASSQPDRGGNTIYF
.	few	TRBJ2-1	TRBV20-1	TGCAGTGCTAGAGACACGCGAGGGGGACTCTCCTACAATGAGCAGTTCTTC	CSARDTRGGLSYNEQFF
.	many	TRBJ2-1	TRBV5-1	TGCGCCAGCAGCACCGGGGTAGGCAATGAGCAGTTCTTC	CASSTGVGNEQFF
.	many	TRBJ2-1	TRBV11-3	TGTGCCAGCAGCTTAGATTTCGGGTTTGGGGGCAATGAGCAGTTCTTC	CASSLDFGFGGNEQFF
TRBD2	few	TRBJ2-1	TRBV20-1	TGCAGTGCTAGAGATAGCGGGAGGATTGATGAGCAGTTCTTC	CSARDSGRIDEQFF
TRBD2	few	TRBJ2-1	TRBV5-1	TGTGCCAGCTCCCTAACTAGCGGGGCTTACAATGAGCAGTTCTTC	CASSLTSGAYNEQFF
.	.	TRBJ2-5	TRBV7-9	TGTGCCAGCAGCCGGTCCGGGACACCACAAGAGACCCAGTACTTC	CASSRSGTPQETQYF
.	many	TRBJ1-5	TRBV6-2/TRBV6-3	TGTGCCAGCAGTTACGATGCTGGTGATAGCAATCAGCCCCAGCATTTT	CASSYDAGDSNQPQHF
TRBD2	.	TRBJ2-1	TRBV11-3	TGTGCCAGCAGCTGGGGACTAGCGGGAGTGGGCCATGAGCAGTTCTTC	CASSWGLAGVGHEQFF
TRBD2	.	TRBJ2-3	TRBV18	TGTGCCAGCTCACCGTTCCCTCCTAGCGGGAGTTTGACAGATACGCAGTATTTT	CASSPFPPSGSLTDTQYF
.	.	TRBJ2-1	TRBV27	TGTGCCAGCAGTTTCAGAAGGGCCCGCACTAATGGGCAGTTCTTC	CASSFRRARTNGQFF
.	.	TRBJ1-6	TRBV7-9	TGTGCCATTACCTCGGGGACATCATATTCACCCCTCCACTTT	CAITSGTSYSPLHF
.	many	TRBJ2-5	TRBV28	TGTGCCAGCATTCGGGACTCCCAGGGGGAGACCCAGTACTTC	CASIRDSQGETQYF
TRBD1	many	TRBJ1-5	TRBV15	TGTGCCACCAGCAGAGGGGGGACAGGGAGTCAGCCCCAGCATTTT	CATSRGGTGSQPQHF
.	.	TRBJ2-1	TRBV6-4	TGTGCCAGCAGTGACGGTCCCTTGGGCTCCTACAATGAGCAGTTCTTC	CASSDGPLGSYNEQFF
.	many	TRBJ2-2	TRBV27	TGTGCCAGCAGATGGGGGGTGTTCAACACCGGGGAGCTGTTTTTT	CASRWGVFNTGELFF
.	few	TRBJ2-7	TRBV29-1	TGCAGCGTTGAATCATGGGGGAGTTCCCACGAGCAGTACTTC	CSVESWGSSHEQYF
TRBD2	few	TRBJ2-7	TRBV28	TGTGCCAGCAGTTCCCATGGGGGGGGCTCCTACGAGCAGTACTTC	CASSSHGGGSYEQYF
.	few	TRBJ1-3	TRBV4-3	TGCGCCAGCAGCCAAGATCGGACAGCCTCTGGAAACACCATATATTTT	CASSQDRTASGNTIYF
.	.	TRBJ2-3	TRBV7-9	TGTGCCACTGGGACCAGTATTATTAGCACAGATACGCAGTATTTT	CATGTSIISTDTQYF
.	many	TRBJ2-5	TRBV13	TGTGCCAGCAGCTTATCAGGGAGGCAAGAGACCCAGTACTTC	CASSLSGRQETQYF
.	.	TRBJ1-5	TRBV11-2	TGTGTCAGCAGCTTAGGGGATCCCAATCAGCCCCAGCATTTT	CVSSLGDPNQPQHF
TRBD1	many	TRBJ2-3	TRBV18	TGTGCCAGCTCAGGGACAGTGGATACGCAGTATTTT	CASSGTVDTQYF